The rows below give T cell receptor beta chains drawn from one sample of a study of PD-1 blockade in classical Hodgkin lymphoma. Profiled with immunoSEQ multiplex PCR; TCRdb holds only in-frame clones, not every one. Of more than 25,000 clones in the sample, roughly nine tenths were seen once. Input material: CD4+ T cells from blood. The source is a human donor with classical Hodgkin lymphoma. Both conserved end residues are trimmed from each CDR3.

v_gene	CDR3aa
TRBV7-8	ASSLGGGFTDTQY
TRBV4-2	ASSQVAREVEQF
TRBV10-3	AISESRGVGAF
TRBV19	ASSIGASGNQQGEQY
TRBV5-1	ASSLPGREAGGTQY
TRBV25-1	ASSAPGRAPYGYT
TRBV11-3	ASSLGRAQETQY
TRBV20-1	SVIADTQY
TRBV28	ASSRNTLTDTQY
TRBV9	ASSVVGSGTGELF
TRBV28	ASNSGGRGWGETQY
TRBV7-9	ASSVGFRGTNEKLF
TRBV2	ASSALRVGNTIY
TRBV5-6	ASSLPGNTIY
TRBV2	ASRGLADTGELF
TRBV18	ASSPGNTGELF
TRBV19	ASTEQAVNTGELF
TRBV5-1	ASSLGGGSLDQPQH
TRBV20-1	SARGTYEQY
TRBV19	ASSRGGEQF
TRBV5-4	ASSLAAGQGYEQY
TRBV6-1	ASIIQVGQGGYT
TRBV7-6	ASSPEGQGASGNTIY
TRBV14	ASSQTGSTEAF
TRBV7-2	ASSRRDGTGGTDTQY
TRBV2	ASSPGLGEKLF